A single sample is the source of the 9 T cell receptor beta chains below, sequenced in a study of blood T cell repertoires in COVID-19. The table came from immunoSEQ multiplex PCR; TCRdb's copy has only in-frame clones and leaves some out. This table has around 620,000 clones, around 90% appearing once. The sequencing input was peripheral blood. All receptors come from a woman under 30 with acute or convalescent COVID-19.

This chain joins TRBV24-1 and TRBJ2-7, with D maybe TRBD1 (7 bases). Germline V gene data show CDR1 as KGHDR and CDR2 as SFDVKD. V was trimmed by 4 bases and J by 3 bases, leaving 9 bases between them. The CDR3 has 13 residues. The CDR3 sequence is CATSERDSYEQYF. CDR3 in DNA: TGTGCCACCAGTGAGCGGGACAGCTACGAGCAGTACTTC.

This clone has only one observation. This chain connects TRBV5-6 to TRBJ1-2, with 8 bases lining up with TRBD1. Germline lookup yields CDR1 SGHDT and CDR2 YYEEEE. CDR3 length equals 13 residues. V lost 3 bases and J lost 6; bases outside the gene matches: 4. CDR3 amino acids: CASSSDRVDGYTF. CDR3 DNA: TGTGCCAGCAGCTCGGACAGGGTGGATGGCTACACCTTC. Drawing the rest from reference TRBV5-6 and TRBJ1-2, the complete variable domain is DAGVTQSPTHLIKTRGQQVTLRCSPKSGHDTVSWYQQALGQGPQFIFQYYEEEERQRGNFPDRFSGHQFPNYSSELNVNALLLGDSALYLCASSSDRVDGYTFGSGTRLTVV.

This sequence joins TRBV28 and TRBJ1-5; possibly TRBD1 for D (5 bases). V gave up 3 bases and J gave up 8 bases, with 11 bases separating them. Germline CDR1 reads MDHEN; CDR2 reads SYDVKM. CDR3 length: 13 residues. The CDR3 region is CASSFGGVEPQHF. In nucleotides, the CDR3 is TGTGCCAGCAGTTTCGGGGGGGTGGAGCCCCAGCATTTT.

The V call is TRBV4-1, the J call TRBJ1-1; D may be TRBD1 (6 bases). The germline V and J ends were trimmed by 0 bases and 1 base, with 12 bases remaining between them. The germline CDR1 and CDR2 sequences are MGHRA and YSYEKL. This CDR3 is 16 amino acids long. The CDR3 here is CASSQENGQPNTEAFF. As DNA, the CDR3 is TGCGCCAGCAGCCAAGAGAATGGACAGCCGAACACTGAAGCTTTCTTT.

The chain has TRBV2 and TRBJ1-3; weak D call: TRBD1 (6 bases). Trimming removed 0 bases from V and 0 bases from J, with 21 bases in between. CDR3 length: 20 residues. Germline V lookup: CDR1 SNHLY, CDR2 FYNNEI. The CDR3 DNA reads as TGTGCCAGCAGTGAAGCAGGGAGACAGGTGGAAACTCCCTCTGGAAACACCATATATTTT. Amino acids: CASSEAGRQVETPSGNTIYF.

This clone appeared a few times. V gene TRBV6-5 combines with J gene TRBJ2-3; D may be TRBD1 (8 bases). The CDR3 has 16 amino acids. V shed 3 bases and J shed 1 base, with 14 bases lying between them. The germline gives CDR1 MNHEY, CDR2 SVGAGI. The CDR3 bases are TGTGCCAGCAGTTATCGCACAGGGGGGGGCACAGATACGCAGTATTTT. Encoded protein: CASSYRTGGGTDTQYF.

DNA of the CDR3: TGTGCCTGGACGCCGGGAGGGGGGAACACTGAAGCTTTCTTT. This sequence encodes CAWTPGGGNTEAFF. V usage is TRBV30 and J usage is TRBJ1-1; TRBD1 is a possible D gene (6 bases). This CDR3 has 14 residues. V gave up 4 bases and J gave up 1 base, with 13 bases separating them. Germline CDR1 GTSNPN, CDR2 SVGIG (reference sequence).

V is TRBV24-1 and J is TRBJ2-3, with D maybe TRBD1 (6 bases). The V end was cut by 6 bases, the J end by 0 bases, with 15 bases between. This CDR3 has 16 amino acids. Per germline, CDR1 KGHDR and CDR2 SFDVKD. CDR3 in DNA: TGTGCCACCAGTTCACCGGGACACCACAGCACAGATACGCAGTATTTT. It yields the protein CATSSPGHHSTDTQYF.

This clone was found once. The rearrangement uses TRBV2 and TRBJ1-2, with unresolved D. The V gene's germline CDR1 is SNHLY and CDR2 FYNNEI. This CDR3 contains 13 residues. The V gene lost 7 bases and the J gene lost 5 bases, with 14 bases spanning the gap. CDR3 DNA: TGTGCCAGCACGAGGGAAGGGAGGTATGGCTACACCTTC. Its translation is CASTREGRYGYTF.